A single T cell receptor beta chain is shown here with its context. This clonotype has a count of ten or more. Its binding antigen is unknown. Base qualities are missing; no much larger clone stands one base away. The sample is drawn from a study of patients and donors after allogeneic stem cell transplantation (TCRdb year 2020). Receptor libraries were prepared by RT-PCR. The listed sequencing device is NextSeq 550. The public reads were reprocessed in TCRdb via fastp at Q25 and MiXCR, keeping in-frame beta chains. Rows with one shared CDR3 protein collapse into an entry with the most common genes and DNA. The sample records roughly 940,000 distinct CDR3 sequences, about 20% of which are singletons. Under 6.5% of the sample is taken by the ten largest. This receptor was taken from a human donor who was either an allogeneic HSCT recipient or a stem cell or donor lymphocyte infusion donor (not recorded which). It is not recorded whose cells these are; they may come from a transplant donor. Sequenced material: blood, either unsorted or a sorted T cell fraction (not recorded which).

The CDR3 in this case is CASSFAGRGFNYGYTF. The DNA sequence is given as TGTGCCAGCAGTTTCGCCGGCAGGGGGTTTAACTATGGCTACACCTTC. In this chain, TRBV12-3 or TRBV12-4 is recombined with TRBJ1-2, and 7 bases in between align with TRBD1. The cysteine opens and the phenylalanine closes a CDR3 of 16 amino acids. The CDR3 DNA has 48 bases and is translated from base 1. Germline trimming: 3 bases from V, 1 base from J; junction bases outside gene matches: 8.